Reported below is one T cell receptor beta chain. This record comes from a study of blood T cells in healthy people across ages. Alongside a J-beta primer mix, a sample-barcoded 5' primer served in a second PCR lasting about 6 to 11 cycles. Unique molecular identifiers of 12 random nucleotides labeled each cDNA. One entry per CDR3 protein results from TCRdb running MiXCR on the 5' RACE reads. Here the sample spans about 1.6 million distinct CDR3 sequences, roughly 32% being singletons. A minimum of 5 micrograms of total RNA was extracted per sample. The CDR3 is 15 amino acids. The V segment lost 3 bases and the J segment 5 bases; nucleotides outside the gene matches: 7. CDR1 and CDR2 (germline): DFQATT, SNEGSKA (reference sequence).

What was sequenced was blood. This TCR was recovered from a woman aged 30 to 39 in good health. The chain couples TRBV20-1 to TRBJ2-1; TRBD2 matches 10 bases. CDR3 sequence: CSARRLAGVDNEQFF. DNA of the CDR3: TGCAGTGCTAGGCGGCTAGCGGGAGTCGACAATGAGCAGTTCTTC.